These 31 T cell receptor beta chains originate from one sample sequenced in a study of T cell changes during pregnancy in multiple sclerosis. Profiling relied on immunoSEQ multiplex PCR, and the TCRdb table lists in-frame clones only, not all of them. The sample has about 66,000 clones; roughly 90% are singletons. Sequenced here: CD8+ T cells from peripheral blood mononuclear cells, sampled before pregnancy. The receptors come from a female donor with multiple sclerosis, enrolled in a pregnancy study.

The chain uses TRBV19 and TRBJ2-3; tentative D call: TRBD2 (6 bases). CDR1 is LNHDA, CDR2 SQIVND, per germline (reference sequence). The CDR3 totals 12 residues. V lost 7 bases, J lost 5 bases, and 10 bases lay in between. CDR3 in amino acids: CASNLGGDTQYF. The CDR3 DNA reads as TGTGCCAGTAATCTCGGGGGAGATACGCAGTATTTT. Supplemented by reference TRBV19 and TRBJ2-3, the full variable domain reads DGGITQSPKYLFRKEGQNVTLSCEQNLNHDAMYWYRQDPGQGLRLIYYSQIVNDFQKGDIAEGYSVSREKKESFPLTVTSAQKNPTAFYLCASNLGGDTQYFGPGTRLTVL.

The sample holds one count of this clone. This sequence joins TRBV2 and TRBJ1-6; 7 nucleotides agree with TRBD1. This CDR3 is built from 11 residues. Germline V gene sequence: CDR1 SNHLY, CDR2 FYNNEI. V trimming: 2 bases; J trimming: 17 bases; junction bases outside the gene matches: 3. This CDR3 reads CASSEYRGIHF. The CDR3 coding sequence is TGTGCCAGCAGTGAATACAGGGGAATCCACTTT.

This clone has at least ten counts. The rearrangement joins TRBV18 to TRBJ1-5, with 7 nucleotides matching TRBD1. V lost 6 bases to trimming and J lost 4 bases; unmatched junction nucleotides: 12. CDR1 is KGHSH and CDR2 is LQKENI in the germline V gene. CDR3 size: 16 residues. The CDR3 DNA reads TGTGCCAGCTCGCCCCAAGGGGGACAGACAAATCAGCCCCAGCATTTT. Its translation is CASSPQGGQTNQPQHF. Looking up the rest from reference TRBV18 and TRBJ1-5 gives the full variable domain: NAGVMQNPRHLVRRRGQEARLRCSPMKGHSHVYWYRQLPEEGLKFMVYLQKENIIDESGMPKERFSAEFPKEGPSILRIQQVVRGDSAAYFCASSPQGGQTNQPQHFGDGTRLSIL.

The rearrangement uses TRBV2 and TRBJ1-2, with 7 bases that match TRBD1. Germline V gives CDR1 SNHLY, CDR2 FYNNEI. The CDR3 covers 13 residues. V dropped 9 bases and J dropped 5; count of bases not matched to a gene: 9. Here the CDR3 reads CARSEGDSYGYTF. CDR3 DNA: TGTGCCAGATCCGAAGGGGACAGTTATGGCTACACCTTC.

The chain recombines TRBV7-9 with TRBJ1-6; the match to TRBD1 covers 7 bases. From germline, CDR1 is SEHNR and CDR2 FQNEAQ (reference sequence). The CDR3 is 14 residues long. Trimming removed 5 bases from V and 6 bases from J; junction bases left unmatched: 4. DNA of the CDR3: TGTGCCAGCAGCGTCCGGGACAGTAATTCACCCCTCCACTTT. This codes for CASSVRDSNSPLHF.

The CDR3, as DNA: TGTGCCAGCAGCATATGGACTAGCGGGGGGGATGCCGGGGAGCTGTTTTTT. Residues: CASSIWTSGGDAGELFF. The chain recombines TRBV9 with TRBJ2-2; 15 bases match TRBD2. V dropped 4 bases and J dropped 6; count of bases not matched to a gene: 7. Germline CDR1 reads SGDLS; CDR2 reads YYNGEE. The CDR3 runs to 17 residues.

This clone appeared a single time. The chain has TRBV13 and TRBJ2-1, with 12 bases matching TRBD2. Germline V gene lookup returns CDR1 PRHDT and CDR2 FYEKMQ (reference sequence). The length of the CDR3 is 17 residues. The V and J ends lost 3 bases and 6 bases, in that order; junction bases with no gene match: 9. The CDR3 DNA reads as TGTGCCAGCAGCTTTGCGACTAGCGGGGGCCCCTCCAATGAGCAGTTCTTC. This gives the protein CASSFATSGGPSNEQFF.

J is TRBJ1-1 and V is TRBV15; no definite D call. Germline V lookup: CDR1 LNHNV, CDR2 YYDKDF (reference sequence). V was cut by 4 bases and J by 3 bases, with 6 bases left in between. This CDR3 contains 12 residues. The CDR3 bases are TGTGCCACCAGCATGGGAGACACTGAAGCTTTCTTT. This gives the protein CATSMGDTEAFF.

The genes are TRBV14 and TRBJ2-2, with a tentative D call TRBD2 (6 bases). In germline, CDR1 is SGHDN, CDR2 FVKESK. Between the trimmed V and J ends, which lost 1 base and 6 bases, there was a span of 6 bases. This CDR3 spans 13 amino acids. This CDR3 reads CASSQGGAGELFF. In DNA form, the CDR3 reads TGTGCCAGCAGCCAAGGGGGGGCCGGGGAGCTGTTTTTT.

The chain links TRBV5-6 to TRBJ2-7, with TRBD1 matching 8 bases. CDR3 length: 13 amino acids. The germline gives CDR1 SGHDT, CDR2 YYEEEE. V shed 4 bases and J 7 bases; nucleotides not matched to a gene: 7. The CDR3 nucleotides read TGTGCCAGCAGCGTGACAGGGGCTGGAGAGCAGTACTTC. It yields the protein CASSVTGAGEQYF.

The genes are TRBV2 and TRBJ2-7; TRBD1 matches 8 bases. The CDR3 extends over 15 amino acids. With V trimmed by 7 bases and J by 4 bases, 12 bases remained unmatched. CDR1 and CDR2 (germline): SNHLY, FYNNEI. The chain's CDR3 is CASNDRRQGMYEQYF. DNA for the CDR3: TGTGCCAGCAACGATCGGCGACAGGGGATGTACGAGCAGTACTTC.

The table lists this clone with a few counts. The rearrangement joins TRBV30 to TRBJ1-2; 10 bases are shared with TRBD1. The CDR3 covers 15 residues. Per the germline V gene, CDR1 is GTSNPN and CDR2 is SVGIG (reference sequence). The CDR3 coding sequence is TGTGCTTTCGAGTCCGGGACAGGGGATCGCTATGGCTACACCTTC. Residues: CAFESGTGDRYGYTF.

The chain recombines TRBV7-9 with TRBJ2-1, with D tentatively TRBD1 (6 bases). Germline loops: CDR1 SEHNR, CDR2 FQNEAQ (reference sequence). V was pared by 5 bases and J by 0 bases, with 17 bases between. The CDR3 consists of 17 residues. CDR3 sequence: CASSPEQGSLSYNEQFF. Written as DNA, the CDR3 is TGTGCCAGCAGCCCAGAGCAGGGGTCCCTCTCCTACAATGAGCAGTTCTTC. Using reference TRBV7-9 and TRBJ2-1 for the parts outside the CDR3, the full variable domain is DTGVSQNPRHKITKRGQNVTFRCDPISEHNRLYWYRQTLGQGPEFLTYFQNEAQLEKSRLLSDRFSAERPKGSFSTLEIQRTEQGDSAMYLCASSPEQGSLSYNEQFFGPGTRLTVL.

The chain links TRBV5-6 to TRBJ2-4, with 7 bases matching TRBD2. Trimming removed 4 bases from V and 7 bases from J; junction bases left unmatched: 8. The CDR3 sequence is 14 residues long. The germline gives CDR1 SGHDT, CDR2 YYEEEE. CDR3 nucleotides: TGTGCCAGCAGCACCGGGGGGATAGGGAACATTCAGTACTTC. Protein sequence: CASSTGGIGNIQYF.

V gene TRBV19 combines with J gene TRBJ1-1; D not resolved. Germline values: CDR1 LNHDA, CDR2 SQIVND (reference sequence). The germline V and J ends were trimmed by 2 bases and 4 bases, with 8 bases remaining between them. CDR3 length: 13 residues. The CDR3 loop is CASSIPAGTEAFF. The CDR3 DNA sequence: TGTGCCAGTAGTATACCGGCAGGCACTGAAGCTTTCTTT.

This chain joins TRBV4-1 and TRBJ1-1, with D maybe TRBD1 (6 bases). V was shortened by 3 bases and J by 11 bases, with 10 bases between the two germline ends. Germline loops: CDR1 MGHRA, CDR2 YSYEKL. There are 11 residues in the CDR3. CDR3 in amino acids: CASSQDSMAFF. CDR3 in DNA: TGCGCCAGCAGCCAGGACAGTATGGCTTTCTTT.

This clone was seen a single time. The V gene is TRBV15, the J gene TRBJ2-5, with D maybe TRBD2 (6 bases). This CDR3 is 15 amino acids long. Germline loops: CDR1 LNHNV, CDR2 YYDKDF (reference sequence). Trimming cost V 1 base and J 1 base, with 10 bases left between them. This CDR3 is CATSRVRDGQETQYF. The CDR3 nucleotides are TGTGCCACCAGCAGAGTGCGGGACGGCCAAGAGACCCAGTACTTC.

This chain joins TRBV19 and TRBJ2-2, with 9 bases aligning to TRBD2. Losses at the gene ends were 10 bases for V and 1 base for J; bases not matched to a gene: 7. Germline values: CDR1 LNHDA, CDR2 SQIVND (reference sequence). CDR3 size: 15 residues. For the CDR3, the DNA is TGTGCCACCCGGACGACTAGCGGGAACACCGGGGAGCTGTTTTTT. Residues: CATRTTSGNTGELFF. Full variable domain (remainder filled in from reference TRBV19 and TRBJ2-2): DGGITQSPKYLFRKEGQNVTLSCEQNLNHDAMYWYRQDPGQGLRLIYYSQIVNDFQKGDIAEGYSVSREKKESFPLTVTSAQKNPTAFYLCATRTTSGNTGELFFGEGSRLTVL.

This rearrangement joins TRBV19 to TRBJ1-1, with 10 bases lining up with TRBD1. The CDR3 sequence is 18 residues long. Germline CDR1 is LNHDA and CDR2 is SQIVND (reference sequence). V was clipped by 3 bases and J by 0 bases; unmatched bases: 10. The CDR3 loop reads CASSMLGTGVELNTEAFF. CDR3 nucleotides: TGTGCCAGTAGTATGTTAGGGACAGGGGTCGAGTTGAACACTGAAGCTTTCTTT.

This sequence joins TRBV2 and TRBJ2-5; tentatively, D is TRBD1 (5 bases). CDR1 and CDR2 from the germline V gene are SNHLY and FYNNEI. V lost 2 bases, J lost 5 bases, and 15 bases lay in between. This CDR3 has 15 residues. Here the CDR3 reads CASSEWTSKGETQYF. The CDR3 DNA reads as TGTGCCAGCAGTGAATGGACCTCAAAGGGGGAGACCCAGTACTTC.

This clone was detected only once. The J gene is TRBJ2-4, the V gene TRBV11-2; TRBD2 matches 7 bases. The V and J ends lost 10 bases and 7 bases, in that order; junction bases with no gene match: 25. The CDR3 sequence is 18 residues long. CDR1 and CDR2 from the germline V gene are SGHAT and FQNNGV. The CDR3 is CATSRGGLGQAVENIQYF. The CDR3 nucleotides read TGTGCCACATCTCGCGGGGGTCTTGGGCAGGCCGTTGAGAACATTCAGTACTTC.

The rearrangement joins TRBV13 to TRBJ2-5; D may be TRBD2 (6 bases). Deletions cut 11 bases from V and 1 base from J, with 14 bases between. The CDR3 runs 13 residues. CDR1 and CDR2 from the germline V gene are PRHDT and FYEKMQ (reference sequence). The CDR3 coding sequence is TGTGCCTGTGCTGCGGGGATCCAAGAGACCCAGTACTTC. Its protein is CACAAGIQETQYF.

The chain joins TRBV14 to TRBJ2-7; 11 nucleotides align to TRBD2. The germline V gene has CDR1 SGHDN and CDR2 FVKESK. With V trimmed by 1 base and J by 0 bases, 2 bases remained unmatched. This CDR3 spans 16 amino acids. CDR3 amino acids: CASSQGLAGNSYEQYF. The DNA of the CDR3 is TGTGCCAGCAGCCAAGGACTAGCGGGGAACTCCTACGAGCAGTACTTC.

This clone was picked up one time. The chain couples TRBV6-1 to TRBJ2-6, with D possibly TRBD1 on 5 matching bases. CDR1 and CDR2 (germline): MNHNS, SASEGT. Trimming pared 3 bases from V and 1 base from J, leaving 10 bases between. This CDR3 spans 16 amino acids. CDR3 sequence: CASSEYSGSGANVLTF. The CDR3 DNA is TGTGCCAGCAGTGAGTATTCAGGGTCTGGGGCCAACGTCCTGACTTTC.

The chain has TRBV5-6 and TRBJ2-7, with D maybe TRBD1 (5 bases). From germline, CDR1 is SGHDT and CDR2 YYEEEE. The V end lost 2 bases, the J end lost 2 bases, and 8 bases lay between the germline ends. The length of the CDR3 is 13 residues. CDR3 DNA: TGTGCCAGCAGCTTAGTCAGGGCCTACGAGCAGTACTTC. It yields the protein CASSLVRAYEQYF.

This clone came up a few times. This chain connects TRBV30 to TRBJ1-1; 8 bases agree with TRBD1. Germline V CDR1 and CDR2: GTSNPN, SVGIG (reference sequence). Trimming took 0 bases from V and 4 from J; bases not matched to a gene: 1. This CDR3 spans 13 amino acids. The CDR3 here is CAWSVGQGTEAFF. The CDR3 DNA reads TGTGCCTGGAGTGTAGGACAGGGCACTGAAGCTTTCTTT.

The rearrangement joins TRBV27 to TRBJ1-1, with D unresolved. From germline, CDR1 is MNHEY and CDR2 SMNVEV (reference sequence). The CDR3 has 13 amino acids. V was shortened by 6 bases and J by 2 bases, with 10 bases between the two germline ends. The CDR3 sequence: CASRGAGNTEAFF. CDR3 coding DNA: TGTGCCAGCAGAGGAGCGGGAAACACTGAAGCTTTCTTT.

The chain is built from TRBV6-5 and TRBJ2-7, with 7 bases matching TRBD2. Per germline, CDR1 MNHEY and CDR2 SVGAGI. This CDR3 spans 13 amino acids. V lost 0 bases to trimming and J lost 12 bases; unmatched junction nucleotides: 8. CDR3 in DNA: TGTGCCAGCAGTTACTCGGCGACTAGCTTTTGGTACTTC. Translating it yields CASSYSATSFWYF.

In its sample, this clone was seen a few times. The CDR3 region is CAARTGSTEAFF. The CDR3, as DNA: TGTGCCGCCCGGACAGGGAGCACTGAAGCTTTCTTT. J is TRBJ1-1 and V is TRBV19, with TRBD1 identical over 8 bases. The germline gives CDR1 LNHDA, CDR2 SQIVND (reference sequence). The CDR3 loop spans 12 amino acids. Unmatched junction bases numbered 6, after V lost 11 bases and J lost 4 bases. Filled out from reference TRBV19 and TRBJ1-1, the complete variable domain reads DGGITQSPKYLFRKEGQNVTLSCEQNLNHDAMYWYRQDPGQGLRLIYYSQIVNDFQKGDIAEGYSVSREKKESFPLTVTSAQKNPTAFYLCAARTGSTEAFFGQGTRLTVV.

This clone was seen only once. The CDR3 protein is CASSAGQGPYNEQFF. Written as DNA, the CDR3 is TGTGCCAGCAGTGCCGGACAGGGCCCCTACAATGAGCAGTTCTTC. The chain combines TRBV6-5 with TRBJ2-1, with TRBD1 identical over 8 bases. J was trimmed by 2 bases and V by 5 bases; bases with no gene match: 5. Germline V gene data show CDR1 as MNHEY and CDR2 as SVGAGI. This CDR3 is 15 amino acids long.

This clone was found once. J is TRBJ1-4 and V is TRBV19; TRBD1 is a possible D gene (6 bases). Looked up from germline, CDR1 is LNHDA and CDR2 is SQIVND (reference sequence). The CDR3 length is 14 residues. Trimming took off 4 bases at V and 2 bases at J, with 8 bases between the two ends. In nucleotides, the CDR3 is TGTGCCAGTAGTAAGGGGGTTACTAATGAAAAACTGTTTTTT. Its translation is CASSKGVTNEKLFF.